This T cell receptor (beta chain) was captured in a study of blood T cell repertoires in COVID-19 (dated by TCRdb to 2018 to 2021). With regard to the full study: Samples from collaborators originated in the United States, Italy and Spain and spanned both the acute and convalescent phases of COVID-19. The material from the prospective study consisted of cDNA or gDNA derived from T cells, B-cell-depleted T cells, or PBMCs. Subjects who had been exposed to COVID-19, were actively infected with it, or had recovered from it provided the deeply sampled blood TCRbeta repertoires that made up the dataset. The repertoires were released in a freely available public database meant as a resource for research on the immune response to SARS-CoV-2. The samples were drawn from two sources: the first 160 participants of the ongoing ImmuneRACE study, and over 1,000 subjects contributed by 6 global collaborators. The sample metadata nearly always contained a de-identified subject ID, COVID-19 status, age in years and sex. Where available, HLA class I and class II types were obtained from metadata supplied by the sample provider rather than from assay-based typing.

Findings and caveats that apply to the study as a whole: Clinical and demographic metadata were provided uncurated, with the amount varying by source and participant.

The immunoSEQ Assay, a bias-controlled multiplex PCR, was used to amplify TCRbeta CDR3 regions from genomic DNA. Concerning the study's data processing: Within the assay, amplification of reference gene primers was used to estimate how many nucleated cells each sample contained. To quantify the absolute abundance of each unique TCRbeta CDR3 rearrangement, sequence reads were collapsed and filtered. For each sample, productive Simpson clonality was calculated by taking the square root of Simpson's diversity index across productive rearrangements. Drawn from immuneACCESS, this table holds only the in-frame rearrangements with V and J called that TCRdb kept. Clones are partly lost; checked studies trace under half to an unresolved V gene and leave the rest unexplained. D and trimming come from the DNA, and the V and J calls and clone size come from that table. The sample data list about 140,000 clones, and roughly 89% of these were observed just once. Of the sample, 4% to 4.5% falls within the top ten clones.

The germline V gene (reference sequence) gives CDR1 as MNHEY and CDR2 as SMNVEV. The CDR3 spans 17 residues, from the cysteine through the phenylalanine. Only the CDR3 portion is preserved as DNA: 51 bases, with reading frame beginning at the first base. The V end gives up 5 bases and the J end 1 base, leaving 11 bases in the junction not matched to a gene. Worth noting for this clone: Its specific antigen is unknown. No much larger clone is present one base from it, and per-base qualities are unavailable.

The collaborating institutions used their own protocols to collect whole blood in K2EDTA tubes. For TCRbeta analysis, collaborators shipped samples as frozen whole blood, isolated PBMCs, or DNA extracted from either of those sample types. The receptor comes from a woman in her thirties or forties with acute or convalescent COVID-19. The chain is encoded by TRBV27 joined to TRBJ2-3, with 8 central nucleotides matching TRBD2. The sample comprised peripheral blood. The bases read TGTGCCAGCAGTACCCTGTTTTGGCGGGAGGGCACAGATACGCAGTATTTT. This yields the protein CASSTLFWREGTDTQYF.